This T cell receptor beta chain was obtained from a study of cytomegalovirus exposure and HLA in healthy donors. Whole-study results and caveats: Some TCR beta chains (more than 150 of them) were listed as cytomegalovirus-associated. The majority of TCR sequences were rare, yet some public TCRs appeared in many donors.

Measured with immunoSEQ multiplex PCR; TCRdb has only the in-frame clones, and not every one. The table lists 200,000 to 300,000 clones, less than 95% of them singletons. Notes on this clone: Its antigen is not identified.

Germline-derived CDR1 and CDR2 are SGHRS and YFSETQ. V was clipped by 4 bases and J by 1 base; unmatched bases: 8. The CDR3 is 16 residues long. The specimen was PBMCs. The source of this sequence is a woman aged 25 to 39 in good health and CMV-seronegative. The V call is TRBV5-1, the J call TRBJ1-2; 9 nucleotides match TRBD1. CDR3 sequence: CASSVIGQGFNYGYTF. CDR3 bases: TGCGCCAGCAGCGTAATAGGACAGGGGTTTAACTATGGCTACACCTTC. Drawing the rest from reference TRBV5-1 and TRBJ1-2, the complete variable domain is KAGVTQTPRYLIKTRGQQVTLSCSPISGHRSVSWYQQTPGQGLQFLFEYFSETQRNKGNFPGRFSGRQFSNSRSEMNVSTLELGDSALYLCASSVIGQGFNYGYTFGSGTRLTVV.